This T cell receptor (beta chain) was recovered during a study of control samples from healthy donors and cancer patients (dated by TCRdb to the early 2020s). About this clone itself: No antigen is known for it. Base qualities were left out, and no much larger clone turns up one base away.

The receptor library was made with the immunoSEQ multiplex PCR assay. TCRdb took this table from immuneACCESS and kept in-frame rearrangements with V and J called. Such tables lack part of the clones; where checked against another copy, unresolved V genes explain under half of the gap, and the rest is unexplained. Recorded for this sample are some 29,000 clones; roughly 87% of them occurred a single time. 3% to 4% of the sample goes to the ten largest clones. The clonotype was recovered from a female donor with melanoma. The sequenced sample consisted of formalin-fixed, paraffin-embedded tissue.

The CDR3 protein sequence reads: CASKPGTPSTDTQYF. The sequenced DNA: TGTGCCAGCAAACCTGGGACACCGAGCACAGATACGCAGTATTTT. The chain joins TRBV6-6 to TRBJ2-3; TRBD1 is possibly the D segment (6 matching bases). From the germline V gene (reference sequence), CDR1 is MNHNY and CDR2 is SVGAGI. V and J lose 7 bases and 0 bases, and a span of 14 bases separates them. The cysteine opens and the phenylalanine closes a CDR3 of 15 amino acids. Only CDR3 DNA is held: 45 bases, read in frame from base 1.